A selection of T cell receptor beta chains follows, all from one sample in a study of cytomegalovirus exposure and HLA in healthy donors. The method was immunoSEQ multiplex PCR; TCRdb's version includes in-frame clones alone and lacks a portion of them. The data hold roughly 300,000 clones, with 85% to 90% observed a single time. Material: PBMCs. All receptors derive from a woman between 18 and 29 years old in good health and CMV-seronegative. Both conserved end residues are part of each CDR3. D genes are given only for firm matches. A clone size is listed for some rows: how often the clone was seen (once, few, many), or a class if it is expanded.

D gene	V gene	J gene	clone size	CDR3 protein	CDR3 DNA
TRBD2	TRBV6-1	TRBJ2-7	-	CASSEEGGTSSTRQYF	TGTGCCAGCAGTGAAGAAGGTGGGACTAGCAGTACCCGGCAGTACTTC
TRBD1	TRBV18	TRBJ2-7	-	CASAFLQGIEVGEQYF	TGTGCCAGCGCTTTTTTACAGGGGATCGAAGTAGGCGAGCAGTACTTC
-	TRBV12-5	TRBJ1-1	-	CASVLWGGVSEAFF	TGTGCTAGTGTCCTTTGGGGGGGGGTATCTGAAGCTTTCTTT
TRBD1	TRBV25-1	TRBJ2-7	-	CASSDRGHHEQYF	TGTGCCAGCAGTGACAGGGGGCACCACGAGCAGTACTTC
TRBD1	TRBV4-3	TRBJ2-3	-	CASSQRQGDTQYF	TGCGCCAGCAGCCAGCGACAGGGAGATACGCAGTATTTT
TRBD1	TRBV5-6	TRBJ1-1	-	CASSLLGTGNTEAFF	TGTGCCAGCAGCTTGCTCGGGACAGGGAACACTGAAGCTTTCTTT
-	TRBV11-3	TRBJ1-1	-	CASSLAGVATEAFF	TGTGCCAGCAGCTTAGCTGGGGTAGCGACTGAAGCTTTCTTT
-	TRBV7-2	TRBJ2-7	-	CASSWGGSGRSYEQYF	TGTGCCAGCAGCTGGGGCGGTAGCGGCAGATCCTACGAGCAGTACTTC
-	TRBV19	TRBJ2-3	-	CASSIVAAAATDTQYF	TGTGCCAGTAGTATAGTTGCTGCCGCGGCCACAGATACGCAGTATTTT
-	TRBV19	TRBJ2-1	few	CASSHRLHNEQFF	TGTGCCAGTAGTCACCGACTTCACAATGAGCAGTTCTTC
-	TRBV30	TRBJ1-1	-	CAWSRGYTEAFF	TGTGCCTGGAGCAGGGGCTACACTGAAGCTTTCTTT
TRBD2	TRBV6-5	TRBJ2-3	-	CASRAGTSGTDTQYF	TGTGCCAGCAGGGCCGGGACTAGCGGGACAGATACGCAGTATTTT
-	TRBV6-5	TRBJ1-1	-	CASSYYGSTEAFF	TGTGCCAGCAGTTACTACGGGAGCACTGAAGCTTTCTTT
TRBD2	TRBV2	TRBJ2-3	-	CASSEARLAGADTQYF	TGTGCCAGCAGTGAAGCCCGACTAGCGGGAGCAGATACGCAGTATTTT
-	TRBV28	TRBJ2-7	-	CASSPAGELNEQYF	TGTGCCAGCAGCCCCGCAGGGGAATTAAACGAGCAGTACTTC
-	TRBV27	TRBJ1-3	-	CASSPDPGLANTIYF	TGTGCCAGCTCCCCTGATCCAGGGTTAGCAAACACCATATATTTT
-	TRBV6-6	TRBJ1-1	-	CASILEQGANTEAFF	-
TRBD2	TRBV6-4	TRBJ2-1	-	CASSLRLAGFSYNEQFF	TGTGCCAGCAGTCTCAGACTAGCGGGTTTCTCCTACAATGAGCAGTTCTTC
-	TRBV13	TRBJ1-1	-	CASSMGGYLRAFF	TGTGCCAGCAGCATGGGCGGGTACCTTCGAGCTTTCTTT
-	TRBV6-5	TRBJ2-3	-	CASSYSSGLTDTQYF	TGTGCCAGCAGTTACTCAAGTGGACTCACAGATACGCAGTATTTT
-	TRBV5-1	TRBJ2-2	-	CATRNNGELFF	TGCGCCACCAGAAACAACGGGGAGCTGTTTTTT
-	TRBV7-2	TRBJ2-1	-	CASSLGGEYNEQFF	TGTGCCAGCAGCTTAGGGGGGGAATACAATGAGCAGTTCTTC
-	TRBV5-4	TRBJ2-7	once	CASSSTYEQYF	TGTGCCAGCAGCTCAACCTACGAGCAGTACTTC
-	TRBV25-1	TRBJ1-1	-	CASSRRAAAMNTEAFF	TGTGCCAGCAGTCGCAGGGCAGCTGCGATGAACACTGAAGCTTTCTTT
TRBD1	TRBV13	TRBJ1-1	once	CASSPGGGVLNTEAFF	TGTGCCAGCAGCCCAGGGGGTGGGGTATTGAACACTGAAGCTTTCTTT
TRBD2	TRBV19	TRBJ2-1	-	CASRTSGSPKLSSANEQFF	TGTGCCAGTAGAACTAGCGGGAGCCCGAAGCTATCGTCAGCGAATGAGCAGTTCTTC
TRBD2	TRBV11-2	TRBJ2-5	-	CASSLGRESGIGTQYF	TGTGCCAGCAGCTTAGGGCGGGAGTCTGGTATAGGGACCCAGTACTTC
-	TRBV27	TRBJ1-6	-	CASAQTDYNSPLHF	TGTGCCAGTGCTCAGACAGACTATAATTCACCCCTCCACTTT
-	TRBV28	TRBJ2-1	-	CASSGTSQGSYNEQFF	TGTGCCAGCAGTGGGACATCCCAAGGCTCCTACAATGAGCAGTTCTTC
TRBD1	TRBV13	TRBJ1-2	-	CASSLLQGAPDGYTF	TGTGCCAGCAGCCTTCTTCAGGGGGCGCCAGATGGCTACACCTTC
TRBD2	TRBV28	TRBJ2-1	-	CASSFLSGRGNEQFF	TGTGCCAGCAGTTTCTTGAGCGGGAGGGGCAATGAGCAGTTCTTC